Sequencing of this TCR beta chain was carried out in a study of blood T cell repertoires in COVID-19. Background on the study: From the United States, Italy and Spain came samples of acute and convalescent COVID-19.

Libraries were prepared by immunoSEQ multiplex PCR; TCRdb keeps only in-frame clonotypes and omits some of them. The sample consists of 200,000 to 250,000 clones, approximately 89% of them appearing once. The sequenced material came from PBMCs or T cells enriched from blood (not recorded which). The clonotype was recovered from a woman in her twenties or thirties who had been exposed to COVID-19.

CDR3 residues: CASSLTREGAYNEQFF. The DNA of the CDR3 is TGTGCCAGCAGTTTAACGCGGGAGGGGGCCTACAATGAGCAGTTCTTC. The genes are TRBV27 and TRBJ2-1, with TRBD2 matching 9 bases. Germline V gene lookup returns CDR1 MNHEY and CDR2 SMNVEV (reference sequence). Unmatched junction bases numbered 4, after V lost 2 bases and J lost 2 bases. The CDR3 contains 16 residues.